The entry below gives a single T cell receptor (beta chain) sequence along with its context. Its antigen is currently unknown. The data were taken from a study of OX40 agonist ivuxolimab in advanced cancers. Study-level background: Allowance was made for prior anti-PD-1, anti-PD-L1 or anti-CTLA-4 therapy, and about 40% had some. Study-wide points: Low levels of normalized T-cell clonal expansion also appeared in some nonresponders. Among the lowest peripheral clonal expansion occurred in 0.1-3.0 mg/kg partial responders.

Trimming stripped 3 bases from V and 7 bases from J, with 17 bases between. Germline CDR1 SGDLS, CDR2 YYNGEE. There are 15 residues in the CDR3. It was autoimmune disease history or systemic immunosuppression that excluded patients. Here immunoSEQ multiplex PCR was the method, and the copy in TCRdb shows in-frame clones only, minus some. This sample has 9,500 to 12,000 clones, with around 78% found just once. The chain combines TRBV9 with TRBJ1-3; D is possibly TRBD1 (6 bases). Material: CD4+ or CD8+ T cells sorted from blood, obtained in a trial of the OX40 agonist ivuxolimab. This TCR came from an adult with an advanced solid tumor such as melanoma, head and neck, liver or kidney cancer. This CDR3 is CASSASGDPLNTIYF. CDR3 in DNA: TGTGCCAGCAGCGCATCAGGGGATCCTCTCAACACCATATATTTT. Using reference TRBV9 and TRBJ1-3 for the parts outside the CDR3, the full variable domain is DSGVTQTPKHLITATGQRVTLRCSPRSGDLSVYWYQQSLDQGLQFLIQYYNGEERAKGNILERFSAQQFPDLHSELNLSSLELGDSALYFCASSASGDPLNTIYFGEGSWLTVV.